The clone carrying this T cell receptor (beta chain) has more than one count but fewer than ten. The antigen remains undetermined. These data are taken from a study of blood T cells in healthy people across ages. General study results and limits: It was held that the diversity estimates obtained from one million T cells were underestimates. Naive T cell percentage and TCR beta diversity correlated strongly.

The CDR3 is made up of 13 amino acids. V was cut by 5 bases and J by 5 bases, with 11 bases left in between. CDR1 SGHRS and CDR2 YFSETQ come from the germline V gene. Next came a second PCR, run for about 6 to 11 cycles, which used a sample-barcoded 5' primer along with a J-beta primer mix. The template-switch adaptor was a 5' adaptor with 12 random nucleotides. It tagged each cDNA molecule. TCRdb re-derived calls from the 5' RACE reads in MiXCR, one entry per CDR3 protein. The table lists about 1 million distinct CDR3 sequences, less than 50% of them singletons. This rearrangement joins TRBV5-1 to TRBJ2-1, with a weak D call TRBD1 (5 bases). The source is a woman aged 60-75 years in good health. Sequencing was done on a sample of blood. CDR3 nucleotides: TGCGCCAGCAGTTGGACACTGAACAATGAGCAGTTCTTC. Translation: CASSWTLNNEQFF.